This T cell receptor beta chain was identified during a study of radiotherapy plus CTLA-4 blockade in lung cancer. Background on the study: Objective responses emerged in under 20% of patients, and around 30% attained disease control. General study results and limits: Tumor-derived TCR clones expanded in blood after radiotherapy plus ipilimumab.

With respect to this clone: The antigen is undetermined.

The CDR3 totals 15 residues. V dropped 4 bases and J dropped 2 bases, with 12 bases sitting between them. From germline, CDR1 is LNHDA and CDR2 SQIVND (reference sequence). Repertoires were generated with immunoSEQ multiplex PCR, while TCRdb's copy carries only in-frame clones and drops some. The data show about 51,000 clones, 65% to 85% seen once. The source was peripheral blood, collected from a patient treated with radiotherapy plus ipilimumab. The clonotype was recovered from a human donor with non-small cell lung cancer whose response to radiotherapy plus ipilimumab could not be evaluated. The chain couples TRBV19 to TRBJ2-1; D is undetermined. The CDR3 loop reads CASSTLVLPYNEQFF. CDR3 nucleotides: TGTGCCAGTAGTACGCTGGTACTGCCCTACAATGAGCAGTTCTTC. Full variable domain (missing parts from reference TRBV19 and TRBJ2-1): DGGITQSPKYLFRKEGQNVTLSCEQNLNHDAMYWYRQDPGQGLRLIYYSQIVNDFQKGDIAEGYSVSREKKESFPLTVTSAQKNPTAFYLCASSTLVLPYNEQFFGPGTRLTVL.